Listed here are 21 T cell receptor beta chains from one sample, sequenced in a study of beta chain features in type 1 diabetes listed by TCRdb under 2018. Broader findings and caveats from the paper: Type 1 diabetes patients showed a moderate but significant shortening of TCRB CDR3 length in all four CD4+ subsets.

Library construction relied on the immunoSEQ multiplex PCR assay. The High Capacity cDNA Reverse Transcription Kit was used to reverse transcribe all of the isolated RNA, meaning that expressed TCRB transcripts were what got sequenced. In its TCRdb copy, this immuneACCESS table keeps in-frame sequences only and misses some clones. Where compared with another copy, unresolved V genes explain less than half of these, and the others have no known cause. Recorded for this sample are more than 550,000 clones; about 14% of them occurred a single time. Of the sample, 0.04% is held by the ten largest clones. Their antigen targets remain unknown. Sequencing used naive CD4+ T cells from blood. In the paper's terms, the cell subset or site label means: true naive CD4+ T cells. These receptors all come from a man younger than 35 with type 1 diabetes.

This clone was counted between two and nine times. This sequence joins TRBV5-1 and TRBJ2-3; D not resolved. Germline CDR1 reads SGHRS; CDR2 reads YFSETQ. The V and J ends lost 0 bases and 6 bases respectively, with 11 bases between them. The CDR3 has 14 amino acids. CDR3 coding DNA: TGCGCCAGCAGCTTGGGCGGAAGCTCGGATACGCAGTATTTT. Translating it yields CASSLGGSSDTQYF.

This clone has more than one count but fewer than ten. This chain connects TRBV29-1 to TRBJ1-5; 7 bases line up with TRBD1. This CDR3 region has 15 residues. V shed 4 bases and J 0 bases; nucleotides not matched to a gene: 6. Germline lookup yields CDR1 SQVTM and CDR2 ANQGSEA. The CDR3 reads CSVVIGTVSNQPQHF. Here the CDR3 DNA reads TGCAGCGTTGTTATCGGGACAGTTAGCAATCAGCCCCAGCATTTT.

This clone has at least ten counts. The J gene is TRBJ2-7, the V gene TRBV13; D gene uncertain. Germline V gene lookup returns CDR1 PRHDT and CDR2 FYEKMQ (reference sequence). V was clipped by 5 bases and J by 3 bases, with 5 bases between them. This CDR3 has 11 residues. The CDR3 loop reads CASSRIYEQYF. CDR3 sequence (DNA): TGTGCCAGCAGCCGCATCTACGAGCAGTACTTC.

The chain links TRBV2 to TRBJ2-7, with no clear D. The CDR3 is made up of 11 amino acids. Trimming took off 9 bases at V and 7 bases at J, with 13 bases between the two ends. CDR1 is SNHLY and CDR2 is FYNNEI in the germline V gene. DNA of the CDR3: TGTGCCAGTGGGCAATTTGGGGAGCAGTACTTC. The encoded protein is CASGQFGEQYF.

The chain combines TRBV7-2 with TRBJ2-2, with TRBD2 matching 13 bases. The J segment lost 6 bases and the V segment lost 5 bases, leaving 6 bases of the junction unmatched. The CDR3 runs to 16 residues. CDR1 is SGHTA and CDR2 is FQGNSA in the germline V gene. The CDR3 DNA is TGTGCCAGCAGCGCATGGACTAGCGGGGGAGCCGGGGAGCTGTTTTTT. Its protein is CASSAWTSGGAGELFF.

This clone came up once. V and J are TRBV30 and TRBJ2-7, with 8 bases lining up with TRBD2. The J segment lost 10 bases and the V segment lost 0 bases, leaving 8 bases of the junction unmatched. CDR3 length: 13 residues. Germline V gene sequence: CDR1 GTSNPN, CDR2 SVGIG (reference sequence). For the CDR3, the DNA is TGTGCCTGGAGTGTACTCGGGACTAGGTCACAGTACTTC. Its translation: CAWSVLGTRSQYF.

The CDR3 here is CASSQPGQGADEQYF. The CDR3 DNA reads as TGTGCCAGCAGTCAACCGGGACAGGGGGCCGACGAGCAGTACTTC. The chain carries TRBV6-6 and TRBJ2-7; 12 bases line up with TRBD1. The J segment lost 5 bases and the V segment lost 5 bases, leaving 7 bases of the junction unmatched. CDR1 MNHNY and CDR2 SVGAGI come from the germline V gene (reference sequence). This CDR3 has 15 amino acids.

The chain has TRBV7-9 and TRBJ2-7, with no clear D. The CDR3 has 15 amino acids. Germline values: CDR1 SEHNR, CDR2 FQNEAQ (reference sequence). The ends were cut back, 5 bases at V and 2 bases at J, with 16 bases in the middle. The CDR3 sequence is CASSPGKARTYEQYF. CDR3 nucleotides: TGTGCCAGCAGCCCCGGCAAGGCGAGAACCTACGAGCAGTACTTC. The whole variable domain, remainder taken from reference TRBV7-9 and TRBJ2-7, is DTGVSQNPRHKITKRGQNVTFRCDPISEHNRLYWYRQTLGQGPEFLTYFQNEAQLEKSRLLSDRFSAERPKGSFSTLEIQRTEQGDSAMYLCASSPGKARTYEQYFGPGTRLTVT.

This clone was seen a few times. The chain recombines TRBV18 with TRBJ2-3; D is perhaps TRBD2 (7 bases). The CDR3 is 17 residues long. Germline CDR1 reads KGHSH; CDR2 reads LQKENI. V lost 2 bases to trimming and J lost 4 bases, with 19 bases between them. The CDR3 is CASSPALKGGAADTQYF. The CDR3 region has the DNA TGTGCCAGCTCACCAGCCCTGAAAGGGGGGGCAGCAGATACGCAGTATTTT.

This clone was counted only a few times. The chain recombines TRBV6-4 with TRBJ2-3, with 10 nucleotides matching TRBD2. Germline V gene sequence: CDR1 MRHNA, CDR2 SNTAGT. This CDR3 is built from 14 residues. Trimming cost V 2 bases and J 5 bases; bases outside gene matches: 1. The CDR3 spells CASSDGTSEDTQYF. For the CDR3, the DNA is TGTGCCAGCAGTGACGGGACTAGCGAAGATACGCAGTATTTT.

The rearrangement links TRBV30 to TRBJ1-2; D unresolved. The germline CDR1 and CDR2 sequences are GTSNPN and SVGIG (reference sequence). Trimming pared 7 bases from V and 8 bases from J, leaving 11 bases between. The CDR3 is 10 amino acids. The DNA of the CDR3 is TGTGCCTCCCACTCGGGGGGCTACACCTTC. This translates into CASHSGGYTF.

The rearrangement uses TRBV10-3 and TRBJ2-7; D might be TRBD1 or TRBD2, each matching 7 bases. Trimming shortened V by 4 bases and J by 5 bases, and 15 bases separated the two germline ends. Germline loops: CDR1 ENHRY, CDR2 SYGVKD. CDR3 length: 14 amino acids. The CDR3 region is CAISAREGADEQYF. DNA of the CDR3: TGTGCCATCAGTGCTAGGGAGGGGGCCGACGAGCAGTACTTC.

This clone was observed a few times. The genes are TRBV9 and TRBJ2-2; TRBD1 is a possible D gene (5 bases). The CDR3 loop spans 13 amino acids. Germline CDR1 SGDLS, CDR2 YYNGEE. Trimming took 6 bases from V and 7 from J, leaving 13 bases between them. CDR3 residues: CASKGRVDGELFF. DNA for the CDR3: TGTGCCAGCAAGGGCAGGGTTGACGGGGAGCTGTTTTTT.

This clone was seen only a few times. V is TRBV18 and J is TRBJ1-1, with D possibly being TRBD1 (5 bases). CDR1 KGHSH and CDR2 LQKENI come from the germline V gene. V was cut by 3 bases and J by 8 bases, with 16 bases left in between. CDR3 length equals 14 residues. The CDR3 bases are TGTGCCAGCTCACCCCCAGGGAGCCCACGGGAAGCTTTCTTT. Translating it yields CASSPPGSPREAFF.

This clone was observed a handful of times. The CDR3 DNA sequence: TGCAGCGTCTCCGTGACTAGCGGGAGAGAGACCTACGAGCAGTACTTC. Translating gives CSVSVTSGRETYEQYF. The V and J genes are TRBV29-1 and TRBJ2-7; 12 bases agree with TRBD2. Germline V gives CDR1 SQVTM, CDR2 ANQGSEA. CDR3 length: 16 residues. V lost 6 bases, J lost 2 bases, and 11 bases stayed unmatched.

This clone was detected a few times. CDR3 DNA sequence: TGCAGCGTAGGTGATTACACCTTC. It encodes CSVGDYTF. This chain joins TRBV29-1 and TRBJ1-2; D uncertain. V was trimmed by 6 bases and J by 11 bases, leaving 7 bases between them. Per the germline V gene, CDR1 is SQVTM and CDR2 is ANQGSEA. The CDR3 contains 8 residues.

The V call is TRBV5-1, the J call TRBJ1-1; TRBD1 matches 7 bases. V lost 3 bases to trimming and J lost 1 base; unmatched junction nucleotides: 6. CDR3 length: 15 amino acids. Germline CDR1 reads SGHRS; CDR2 reads YFSETQ. CDR3 coding DNA: TGCGCCAGCAGCTCCACAGGGGCGGAGAACACTGAAGCTTTCTTT. It translates to CASSSTGAENTEAFF.

V usage is TRBV5-6 and J usage is TRBJ1-5; D not certain. Germline-derived CDR1 and CDR2 are SGHDT and YYEEEE. The CDR3 extends over 12 amino acids. V lost 2 bases, J lost 1 base, and 1 base lay in between. CDR3 nucleotide sequence: TGTGCCAGCAGCTTCAGCAATCAGCCCCAGCATTTT. This gives the protein CASSFSNQPQHF.

CDR3 region: CASSLFGNQVLSNQPQHF. In DNA, the CDR3 is TGTGCCAGCAGTTTATTCGGAAATCAGGTACTTAGCAATCAGCCCCAGCATTTT. The chain combines TRBV27 with TRBJ1-5; D unresolved. The CDR3 is 18 amino acids. Germline loops: CDR1 MNHEY, CDR2 SMNVEV (reference sequence). With 1 base removed from V and 0 bases from J, the gap between germline ends came to 16 bases.

The chain uses TRBV7-2 and TRBJ1-2; D unclear. V was clipped by 1 base and J by 3 bases, with 15 bases between them. CDR3 size: 16 residues. CDR1 is SGHTA and CDR2 is FQGNSA in the germline V gene. The CDR3 region has the DNA TGTGCCAGCAGCTTAGTCGCTAGGGCAGGTTACTATGGCTACACCTTC. It is translated as CASSLVARAGYYGYTF.

This clone was counted a few times. V usage is TRBV9 and J usage is TRBJ2-5, with D perhaps TRBD1 (5 bases). V was cut by 2 bases and J by 4 bases, with 12 bases left in between. The length of the CDR3 is 14 residues. Germline CDR1 and CDR2: SGDLS and YYNGEE. The CDR3 is CASSVSGLVETQYF. The CDR3 DNA sequence: TGTGCCAGCAGCGTTTCAGGGCTGGTAGAGACCCAGTACTTC.